One sample yielded the 11 T cell receptor beta chains listed below, sequenced in a study of human T cells and chemical hapten exposure. Time point given: patch test 1, 2 weeks after DPC sensitization. Treatment denoted: therapeutic diphenylcyclopropenone sensitization with weekly scalp DPC. A single record per CDR3 protein comes from TCRdb applying MiXCR to the RACE reads. The sample has roughly 82,000 distinct CDR3 sequences, about an eighth seen once. The sequencing here drew on whole blood, taken in connection with sensitization to the hapten diphenylcyclopropenone (DPC). Source of these receptors: an older woman with alopecia areata. Some clones in this sample may be carry-over from other donors' samples.

This clonotype was seen once. The V and J genes are TRBV5-6 and TRBJ2-7; D unresolved. The CDR3 loop spans 16 amino acids. V was trimmed by 0 bases and J by 4 bases, leaving 17 bases between them. CDR1 is SGHDT, CDR2 YYEEEE, per germline. This CDR3 is CASSLVVWDPSYEQYF. In nucleotides, the CDR3 is TGTGCCAGCAGCTTGGTAGTCTGGGATCCCTCATACGAGCAGTACTTC.

This clonotype was found many times. The chain links TRBV18 to TRBJ2-7; maybe TRBD1 (5 bases). V lost 6 bases and J lost 0, with 18 bases in between. The CDR3 is made up of 16 amino acids. Germline lookup yields CDR1 KGHSH and CDR2 LQKENI. Here the CDR3 reads CASSSRRQGNSYEQYF. CDR3 coding DNA: TGTGCCAGCTCCTCCCGGCGGCAGGGAAACTCCTACGAGCAGTACTTC.

There are many counts of this clonotype. The gene calls are TRBV5-5 and TRBJ1-1, with 7 bases identical to TRBD1. Unmatched junction bases numbered 13, after V lost 4 bases and J lost 1 base. Germline V gene lookup returns CDR1 SGHKS and CDR2 YYEKEE (reference sequence). This CDR3 is built from 17 residues. CDR3 amino acids: CASSQGQASRWNTEAFF. The CDR3 region has the DNA TGTGCCAGCAGCCAAGGACAGGCCTCTCGATGGAACACTGAAGCTTTCTTT.

This clonotype is classed as medium-sized. This chain uses TRBV9 with TRBJ2-7, with 10 bases that match TRBD1. Germline V gene sequence: CDR1 SGDLS, CDR2 YYNGEE. The CDR3 loop spans 15 amino acids. J was trimmed by 7 bases and V by 0 bases; bases with no gene match: 7. CDR3 bases: TGTGCCAGCAGCGTAGCCGGGACAGGGGCGGGGGAGCAGTACTTC. Translated, it gives CASSVAGTGAGEQYF.

This clonotype was found many times. The conserved phenylalanine or tryptophan normally closing the CDR3 is absent here, so this likely arose from a read error. No DNA is shown, since the ends of the CDR3 on it are uncertain; the CDR3 is the one TCRdb lists. This sequence joins TRBV10-3 and TRBJ2-7; the listed D gene, TRBD2, was not tested against the DNA. Inclusive of both ends, the CDR3 amounts to 10 amino acids. The germline CDR1 and CDR2 sequences are ENHRY and SYGVKD. The CDR3 loop reads CAISEGKTSG.

This clonotype showed up just a few times. The rearrangement joins TRBV30 to TRBJ1-1, with D unclear. Per the germline V gene, CDR1 is GTSNPN and CDR2 is SVGIG (reference sequence). Deletions cut 4 bases from V and 3 bases from J, with 12 bases between. This CDR3 has 13 residues. CDR3 protein: CAWIEGRDTEAFF. DNA for the CDR3: TGTGCCTGGATAGAGGGTCGAGACACTGAAGCTTTCTTT. Full variable domain (missing parts from reference TRBV30 and TRBJ1-1): SQTIHQWPATLVQPVGSPLSLECTVEGTSNPNLYWYRQAAGRGLQLLFYSVGIGQISSEVPQNLSASRPQDRQFILSSKKLLLSDSGFYLCAWIEGRDTEAFFGQGTRLTVV.

The sample holds many counts of this clonotype. The chain has TRBV20-1 and TRBJ2-3, with TRBD2 matching 7 bases. The CDR3 is 15 amino acids. Germline values: CDR1 DFQATT, CDR2 SNEGSKA (reference sequence). The V gene end was trimmed by 6 bases and the J gene end by 3 bases; junction bases not matched to a gene: 12. The CDR3 DNA follows: TGCAGTGCCAACAACCCGGGACTAACTACAGATACGCAGTATTTT. Its protein product is CSANNPGLTTDTQYF.

Note on this clonotype: This clone may be a read error of a much larger clone one base away. The chain employs TRBV20-1 and TRBJ1-3, with no clear D. The germline V gene has CDR1 DFQATT and CDR2 SNEGSKA (reference sequence). CDR3 length: 14 amino acids. CDR3 bases: TGCAGTGCTAGAGCACCAGGCTCGGGAAACACCAAATATTTT. Encoded protein: CSARAPGSGNTKYF.

This clonotype was seen repeatedly, ten times or more. The chain joins TRBV10-3 to TRBJ2-5; TRBD2 agrees at 10 bases. CDR1 and CDR2 (germline): ENHRY, SYGVKD. This CDR3 has 13 amino acids. With 7 bases clipped from V and 2 bases from J, the junction kept 1 base outside the gene matches. The DNA of the CDR3 is TGTGCCATCACTAGCGGGGGACAAGAGACCCAGTACTTC. Translation gives CAITSGGQETQYF.

This clonotype was detected only a few times. The J gene is TRBJ2-5, the V gene TRBV7-3; no definite D call. CDR1 SGHTA and CDR2 FQGTGA come from the germline V gene. Trimming shortened V by 6 bases and J by 1 base, and 12 bases separated the two germline ends. The CDR3 has 14 amino acids. The CDR3 DNA reads TGTGCCAGCAGTCTCCGCCTAGTCCAAGAGACCCAGTACTTC. Protein sequence: CASSLRLVQETQYF.

Points on this clonotype: The junction and the germline gene differ at one end; a read error may be behind it. The genes are TRBV5-6 and TRBJ2-3; D ambiguous. The germline gives CDR1 SGHDT, CDR2 YYEEEE. The CDR3 totals 13 residues. The CDR3 spells CTSTPSNTDTQYF. The CDR3 coding sequence is TGTACCAGCACCCCCTCGAACACAGATACGCAGTATTTT.